The rows below give T cell receptor beta chains drawn from one sample of a study of siplizumab effects on memory and regulatory T cells. The assay was immunoSEQ multiplex PCR, and TCRdb's table has in-frame clones only and misses some. This table has about 63,000 clones, approximately 82% appearing once. The sequencing input was memory CD4+ T cells sorted from blood. The receptors here all came from a human donor in good health. The CDR3 runs from the conserved cysteine through the conserved F or W. A D gene is named only where the DNA matches it firmly. Only some rows state a clone size, as once, few, many or a class for expanded clones.

D gene: TRBD1
clone size: -
V gene: TRBV5-5
CDR3 length: 16
J gene: TRBJ2-7
CDR3 protein: CASRLRLGQGSYEQYF
CDR3 DNA: TGTGCCAGCAGATTGAGGCTGGGACAGGGTAGCTACGAGCAGTACTTC

D gene: TRBD2
clone size: -
V gene: TRBV19
CDR3 length: 15
J gene: TRBJ2-5
CDR3 protein: CASSIGAGVQETQYF
CDR3 DNA: TGTGCCAGTAGTATAGGGGCGGGGGTACAAGAGACCCAGTACTTC

D gene: TRBD1
clone size: -
V gene: TRBV9
CDR3 length: 15
J gene: TRBJ2-3
CDR3 protein: CASSGQGFVADTQYF
CDR3 DNA: TGTGCCAGCAGCGGACAGGGATTCGTCGCAGATACGCAGTATTTT

D gene: -
clone size: few
V gene: TRBV5-6
CDR3 length: 15
J gene: TRBJ1-5
CDR3 protein: CASSLAGSSNQPQHF
CDR3 DNA: TGTGCCAGCAGCTTGGCCGGCAGTAGCAATCAGCCCCAGCATTTT

D gene: TRBD2
clone size: once
V gene: TRBV4-2
CDR3 length: 17
J gene: TRBJ2-2
CDR3 protein: CASSRGLAGGVDGELFF
CDR3 DNA: TGTGCCAGCAGCCGTGGCCTAGCGGGAGGGGTGGACGGGGAGCTGTTTTTT

D gene: -
clone size: once
V gene: TRBV6-1
CDR3 length: 15
J gene: TRBJ2-7
CDR3 protein: CASSEAGQILYEQYF
CDR3 DNA: TGTGCCAGCAGTGAGGCGGGACAGATACTCTACGAGCAGTACTTC

D gene: -
clone size: -
V gene: TRBV4-1
CDR3 length: 16
J gene: TRBJ1-2
CDR3 protein: CASSHDAVVANYGYTF
CDR3 DNA: TGCGCCAGCAGCCACGATGCTGTAGTAGCTAACTATGGCTACACCTTC

D gene: -
clone size: once
V gene: TRBV18
CDR3 length: 12
J gene: TRBJ1-1
CDR3 protein: CASLQRGGEAFF
CDR3 DNA: TGTGCCAGCCTCCAGAGGGGGGGTGAAGCTTTCTTT

D gene: -
clone size: few
V gene: TRBV9
CDR3 length: 14
J gene: TRBJ1-2
CDR3 protein: CASSVEEPEYGYTF
CDR3 DNA: TGTGCCAGCAGCGTAGAGGAGCCGGAATATGGCTACACCTTC

D gene: -
clone size: -
V gene: TRBV6-5
CDR3 length: 13
J gene: TRBJ1-1
CDR3 protein: CASISPGNTEAFF
CDR3 DNA: TGTGCCAGCATCTCCCCTGGGAACACTGAAGCTTTCTTT

D gene: TRBD1
clone size: -
V gene: TRBV13
CDR3 length: 15
J gene: TRBJ2-7
CDR3 protein: CASSGRTGGPYEQYF
CDR3 DNA: TGTGCCAGCAGCGGTAGAACAGGGGGCCCCTACGAGCAGTACTTC

D gene: TRBD1
clone size: -
V gene: TRBV18
CDR3 length: 15
J gene: TRBJ1-1
CDR3 protein: CASSPPGQGYTEAFF
CDR3 DNA: TGTGCCAGCTCACCACCGGGACAGGGGTACACTGAAGCTTTCTTT

D gene: -
clone size: -
V gene: TRBV5-1
CDR3 length: 15
J gene: TRBJ2-7
CDR3 protein: CASSLAGADRYEQYF
CDR3 DNA: TGCGCCAGCAGCTTGGCCGGGGCAGACCGATACGAGCAGTACTTC

D gene: -
clone size: -
V gene: TRBV5-1
CDR3 length: 13
J gene: TRBJ2-5
CDR3 protein: CASSLSNQETQYF
CDR3 DNA: TGCGCCAGCAGCTTGAGTAACCAAGAGACCCAGTACTTC

D gene: -
clone size: -
V gene: TRBV10-3
CDR3 length: 12
J gene: TRBJ2-1
CDR3 protein: CAIRSTSPEQFF
CDR3 DNA: TGTGCCATCAGGAGTACTAGTCCTGAGCAGTTCTTC

D gene: TRBD2
clone size: -
V gene: TRBV11-3
CDR3 length: 13
J gene: TRBJ2-7
CDR3 protein: CASSFGGAYEQYF
CDR3 DNA: TGTGCCAGCAGCTTTGGGGGGGCCTACGAGCAGTACTTC

D gene: -
clone size: -
V gene: TRBV7-6
CDR3 length: 11
J gene: TRBJ2-5
CDR3 protein: CASSREETQYF
CDR3 DNA: TGTGCCAGCAGCCGAGAAGAGACCCAGTACTTC

D gene: -
clone size: -
V gene: TRBV7-9
CDR3 length: 14
J gene: TRBJ1-1
CDR3 protein: CASSLSQSNTEAFF
CDR3 DNA: TGTGCCAGCAGCTTATCCCAGTCGAACACTGAAGCTTTCTTT

D gene: -
clone size: few
V gene: TRBV6-1
CDR3 length: 11
J gene: TRBJ1-5
CDR3 protein: CASGINQPQHF
CDR3 DNA: TGTGCCAGCGGGATTAATCAGCCCCAGCATTTT

D gene: TRBD1
clone size: few
V gene: TRBV25-1
CDR3 length: 15
J gene: TRBJ1-6
CDR3 protein: CASQTDRGFNSPLHF
CDR3 DNA: TGTGCCAGCCAGACAGACAGGGGCTTTAATTCACCCCTCCACTTT

D gene: -
clone size: -
V gene: TRBV5-4
CDR3 length: 15
J gene: TRBJ1-1
CDR3 protein: CASKNKRAQNTEAFF
CDR3 DNA: TGTGCCAGCAAAAACAAACGGGCCCAGAACACTGAAGCTTTCTTT

D gene: TRBD1
clone size: -
V gene: TRBV10-1
CDR3 length: 15
J gene: TRBJ1-5
CDR3 protein: CARGRQGADNQPQHF
CDR3 DNA: TGCGCCAGGGGAAGGCAGGGGGCTGACAATCAGCCCCAGCATTTT

D gene: -
clone size: -
V gene: TRBV11-2
CDR3 length: 13
J gene: TRBJ2-5
CDR3 protein: CASSSSRMETQYF
CDR3 DNA: TGTGCCAGCAGCTCCTCCCGGATGGAGACCCAGTACTTC

D gene: TRBD1
clone size: -
V gene: TRBV7-6
CDR3 length: 14
J gene: TRBJ2-1
CDR3 protein: CASSGTGGDNEQFF
CDR3 DNA: TGTGCCAGCAGTGGGACAGGGGGTGACAATGAGCAGTTCTTC

D gene: -
clone size: once
V gene: TRBV18
CDR3 length: 16
J gene: TRBJ1-3
CDR3 protein: CASSPGDAKGGNTIYF
CDR3 DNA: TGTGCCAGCTCACCCGGGGACGCCAAGGGTGGAAACACCATATATTTT

D gene: TRBD1
clone size: -
V gene: TRBV7-9
CDR3 length: 16
J gene: TRBJ1-3
CDR3 protein: CASSPRGQNSGNTIYF
CDR3 DNA: TGTGCCAGCAGCCCCAGGGGACAGAACTCTGGAAACACCATATATTTT

D gene: -
clone size: -
V gene: TRBV6-6
CDR3 length: 12
J gene: TRBJ1-2
CDR3 protein: CASTAGGSGYTF
CDR3 DNA: TGTGCCAGCACCGCAGGTGGGAGTGGCTACACCTTC

D gene: -
clone size: -
V gene: TRBV6-5
CDR3 length: 13
J gene: TRBJ1-3
CDR3 protein: CASSPNSGNTIYF
CDR3 DNA: TGTGCCAGCAGTCCGAACTCTGGAAACACCATATATTTT

D gene: -
clone size: -
V gene: TRBV5-6
CDR3 length: 16
J gene: TRBJ2-5
CDR3 protein: CASSLKGAGSQETQYF
CDR3 DNA: TGTGCCAGCAGCTTAAAAGGGGCGGGGAGCCAAGAGACCCAGTACTTC

D gene: -
clone size: -
V gene: TRBV6-1
CDR3 length: 12
J gene: TRBJ1-1
CDR3 protein: CASISFRTEAFF
CDR3 DNA: TGTGCCAGCATTAGCTTCCGGACTGAAGCTTTCTTT

D gene: TRBD1
clone size: -
V gene: TRBV6-4
CDR3 length: 15
J gene: TRBJ2-2
CDR3 protein: CASSEQGENTGELFF
CDR3 DNA: TGTGCCAGCAGTGAACAGGGGGAGAACACCGGGGAGCTGTTTTTT

D gene: -
clone size: -
V gene: TRBV5-8
CDR3 length: 12
J gene: TRBJ2-2
CDR3 protein: CASSRLAGELFF
CDR3 DNA: TGTGCCAGCAGCCGATTGGCCGGGGAGCTGTTTTTT

D gene: TRBD1
clone size: -
V gene: TRBV6-1
CDR3 length: 14
J gene: TRBJ2-7
CDR3 protein: CASRGQGAGNEQYF
CDR3 DNA: TGTGCCAGCAGAGGACAGGGGGCCGGCAACGAGCAGTACTTC

D gene: TRBD1
clone size: -
V gene: TRBV11-1
CDR3 length: 13
J gene: TRBJ1-4
CDR3 protein: CASRGQGEEKLFF
CDR3 DNA: TGTGCCAGCAGGGGACAGGGAGAAGAAAAACTGTTTTTT

D gene: TRBD1
clone size: -
V gene: TRBV11-2
CDR3 length: 15
J gene: TRBJ2-7
CDR3 protein: CASSLEQGATVEQYF
CDR3 DNA: TGTGCCAGCAGCTTAGAACAGGGGGCGACGGTCGAGCAGTACTTC

D gene: -
clone size: -
V gene: TRBV18
CDR3 length: 14
J gene: TRBJ2-4
CDR3 protein: CASSQDIRLDIQYF
CDR3 DNA: TGTGCCAGCTCACAGGACATAAGGCTGGACATTCAGTACTTC

D gene: -
clone size: -
V gene: TRBV2
CDR3 length: 11
J gene: TRBJ1-5
CDR3 protein: CASRGGQPQHF
CDR3 DNA: TGTGCCAGCAGGGGAGGCCAGCCCCAGCATTTT

D gene: -
clone size: -
V gene: TRBV7-2
CDR3 length: 14
J gene: TRBJ2-7
CDR3 protein: CASSLGVVIYEQYF
CDR3 DNA: TGTGCCAGCAGCTTAGGGGTAGTTATCTACGAGCAGTACTTC